This T cell receptor (beta chain) was recorded in a study of blood T cell repertoires in COVID-19. The CDR3 is 15 residues long. The germline V gene has CDR1 MDHEN and CDR2 SYDVKM. With 5 bases removed from V and 1 base from J, the gap between germline ends came to 15 bases. Method: immunoSEQ multiplex PCR; TCRdb's copy keeps in-frame clones and lacks some. Among about 87,000 clones listed, around 87% were seen once. This clonotype was sampled from a human donor with acute or convalescent COVID-19. The donor label of this sample is uncertain. The sample was peripheral blood. The rearrangement uses TRBV28 and TRBJ2-7; weak D call: TRBD2 (6 bases). CDR3 nucleotide sequence: TGTGCCAGCAGTCGCCCGCGGGGTCATTCCTACGAGCAGTACTTC. Encoded protein: CASSRPRGHSYEQYF.